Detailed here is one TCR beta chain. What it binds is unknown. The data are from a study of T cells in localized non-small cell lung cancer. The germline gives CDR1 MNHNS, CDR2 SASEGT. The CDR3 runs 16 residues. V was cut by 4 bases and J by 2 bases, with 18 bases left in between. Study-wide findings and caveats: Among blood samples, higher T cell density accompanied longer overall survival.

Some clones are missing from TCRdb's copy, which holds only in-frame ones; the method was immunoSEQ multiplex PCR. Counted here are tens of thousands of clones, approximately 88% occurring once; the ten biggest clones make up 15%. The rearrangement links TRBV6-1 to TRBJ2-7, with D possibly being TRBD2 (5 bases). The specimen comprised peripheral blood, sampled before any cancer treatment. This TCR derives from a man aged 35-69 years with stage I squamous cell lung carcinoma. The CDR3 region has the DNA TGTGCCAGCAGTGCAGGTAGGCTAGGAGGACCCTACGAGCAGTACTTC. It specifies CASSAGRLGGPYEQYF.